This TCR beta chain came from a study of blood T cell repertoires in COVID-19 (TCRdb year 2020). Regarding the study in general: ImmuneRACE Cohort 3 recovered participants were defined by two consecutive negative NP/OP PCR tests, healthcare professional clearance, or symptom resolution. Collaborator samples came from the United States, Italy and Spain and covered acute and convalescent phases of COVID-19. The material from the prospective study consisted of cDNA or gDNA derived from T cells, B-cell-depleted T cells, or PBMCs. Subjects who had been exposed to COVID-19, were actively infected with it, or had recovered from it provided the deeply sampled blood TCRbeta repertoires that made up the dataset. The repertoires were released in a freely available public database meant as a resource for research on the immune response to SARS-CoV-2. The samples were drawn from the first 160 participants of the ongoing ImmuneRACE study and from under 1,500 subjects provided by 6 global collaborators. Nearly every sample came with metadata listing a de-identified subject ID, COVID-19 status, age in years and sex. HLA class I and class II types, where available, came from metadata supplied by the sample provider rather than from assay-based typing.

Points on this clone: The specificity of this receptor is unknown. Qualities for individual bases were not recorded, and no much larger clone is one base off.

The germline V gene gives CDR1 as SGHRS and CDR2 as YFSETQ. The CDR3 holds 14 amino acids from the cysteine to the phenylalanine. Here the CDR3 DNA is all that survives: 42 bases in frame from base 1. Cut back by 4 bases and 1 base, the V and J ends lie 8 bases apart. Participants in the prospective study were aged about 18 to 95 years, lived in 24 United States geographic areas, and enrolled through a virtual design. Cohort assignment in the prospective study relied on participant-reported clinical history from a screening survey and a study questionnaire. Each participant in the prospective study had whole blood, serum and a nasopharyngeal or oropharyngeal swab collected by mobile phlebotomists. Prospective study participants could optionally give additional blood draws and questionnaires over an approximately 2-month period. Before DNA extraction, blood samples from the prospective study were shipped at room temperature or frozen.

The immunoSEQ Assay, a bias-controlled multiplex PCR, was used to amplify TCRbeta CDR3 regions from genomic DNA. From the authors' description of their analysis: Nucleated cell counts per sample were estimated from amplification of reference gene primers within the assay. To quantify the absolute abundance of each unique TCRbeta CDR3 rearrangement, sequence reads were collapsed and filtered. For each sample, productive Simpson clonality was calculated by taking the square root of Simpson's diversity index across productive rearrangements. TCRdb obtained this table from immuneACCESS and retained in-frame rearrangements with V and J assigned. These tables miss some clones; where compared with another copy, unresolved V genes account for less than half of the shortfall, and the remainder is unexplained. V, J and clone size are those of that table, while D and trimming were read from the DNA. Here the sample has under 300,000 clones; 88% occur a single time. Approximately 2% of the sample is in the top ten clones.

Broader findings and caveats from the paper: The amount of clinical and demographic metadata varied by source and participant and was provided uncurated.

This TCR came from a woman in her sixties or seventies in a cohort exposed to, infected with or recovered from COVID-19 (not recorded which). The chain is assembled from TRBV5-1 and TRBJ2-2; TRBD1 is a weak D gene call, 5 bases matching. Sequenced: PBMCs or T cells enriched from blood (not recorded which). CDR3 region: CASSNQGNTGELFF. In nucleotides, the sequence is TGCGCCAGCAGCAATCAGGGGAACACCGGGGAGCTGTTTTTT.